This T cell receptor (beta chain) was captured by sequencing in a study of molecular identifiers for immune sequencing clone quantification. This clonotype was recorded at least ten times. V lost 4 bases, J lost 5 bases, and 7 bases lay in between. CDR1 is SEHNR and CDR2 is FQNEAQ in the germline V gene (reference sequence). The length of the CDR3 is 12 residues. Via MiXCR, TCRdb re-called the PCR reads, giving one row per CDR3 protein. The sample yields 23,000 or so distinct CDR3 sequences, approximately 17% seen once. Sequencing was done on a sample of naive CD8+ T cells from blood, with Jurkat cell RNA spiked in. The subset denotes: FACS-sorted CD8+CD4-CCR7+CD45RA+ naive T cells. This receptor was obtained from a human donor in good health. Some libraries in this study had Jurkat cell RNA spiked in. The chain combines TRBV7-9 with TRBJ2-3; no reliable D call. The CDR3 reads CASSYTRDTQYF. As DNA, the CDR3 is TGTGCCAGCAGCTACACAAGAGATACGCAGTATTTT.